What follows describes a single T cell receptor beta chain. Its antigen remains unidentified. The sample originates from a study of shared clonotypes between healthy human individuals. General study results and limits: Despite large depth, sorted-subset datasets appeared incompletely sequenced.

The assay was immunoSEQ multiplex PCR, and TCRdb's table has in-frame clones only and misses some. The data show over 850,000 clones, about 80% seen once. The receptor was isolated from a man between 18 and 29 years old in good health. Some clones in this sample may be carry-over from other donors' samples. The sequenced material came from memory CD4+ T cells from PBMCs. The subset denotes: CD45RA-negative fraction.

CDR3 nucleotide sequence: TGTGCCAGCAGCAGGGGGGGAAACTACGAGCAGTACTTC. Translating it yields CASSRGGNYEQYF. This chain links TRBV28 with TRBJ2-7; D assignment may be TRBD1 or TRBD2 (7 bases each). Trimming took off 6 bases at V and 3 bases at J, with 12 bases between the two ends. This CDR3 spans 13 amino acids. The germline CDR1 and CDR2 sequences are MDHEN and SYDVKM.